This T cell receptor (beta chain) was captured by sequencing in a study of blood T cell repertoires in COVID-19. Looking at the study overall: Samples of COVID-19 (acute and convalescent) were obtained from the United States, Italy and Spain.

Generated by immunoSEQ multiplex PCR, the TCRdb table keeps only in-frame clones and is missing some. Of 250,000 or so clones in the sample, 87% are singletons; the top ten hold 2.6%. Per the germline V gene, CDR1 is LGHNT and CDR2 is FRNRAP. CDR3 length: 16 amino acids. Trimming took off 0 bases at V and 4 bases at J, with 16 bases between the two ends. This sequence originates from a woman aged 30 to 39 with acute COVID-19. The chain carries TRBV12-5 and TRBJ2-7; perhaps TRBD1 as D (5 bases). Sequenced input: PBMCs or T cells enriched from blood (not recorded which). The CDR3 region is CASGLVISGPLYEQYF. DNA of the CDR3: TGTGCTAGTGGTTTGGTAATCTCAGGGCCTTTGTACGAGCAGTACTTC.